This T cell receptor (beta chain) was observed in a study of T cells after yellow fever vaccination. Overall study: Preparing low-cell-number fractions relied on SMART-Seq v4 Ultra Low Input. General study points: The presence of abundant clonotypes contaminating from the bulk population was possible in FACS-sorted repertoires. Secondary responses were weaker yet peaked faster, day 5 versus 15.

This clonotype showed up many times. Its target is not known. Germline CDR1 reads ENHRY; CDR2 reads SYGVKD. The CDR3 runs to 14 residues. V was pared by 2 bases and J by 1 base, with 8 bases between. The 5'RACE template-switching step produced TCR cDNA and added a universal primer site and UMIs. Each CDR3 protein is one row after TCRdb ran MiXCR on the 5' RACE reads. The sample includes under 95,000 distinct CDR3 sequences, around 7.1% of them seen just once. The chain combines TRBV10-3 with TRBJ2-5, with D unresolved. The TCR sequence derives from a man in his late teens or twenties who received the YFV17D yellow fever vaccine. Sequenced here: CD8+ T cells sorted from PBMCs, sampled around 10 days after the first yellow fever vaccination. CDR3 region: CAISERASQETQYF. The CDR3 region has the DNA TGTGCCATCAGTGAGAGGGCTAGCCAAGAGACCCAGTACTTC.